These 24 T cell receptor beta chains originate from one sample sequenced in a study of T cell repertoires in cytomegalovirus infection. No cognate antigen is known for these TCRs. One entry per CDR3 protein, called by TCRdb with MiXCR from the reads. The data show 830,000 or so distinct CDR3 sequences, with roughly 33% seen just once and 9.5% to 15% held by the top ten. Source: cultured CD8+ T cells from PBMCs, taken from culture after CMV antigen stimulation. Receptors were obtained from a human donor in good health (CMV status not recorded). Some clones in this sample may be carry-over from other donors' samples.

The sample holds many counts of this clonotype. The chain's CDR3 is CASSLSGLAGVSSYNEQFF. In DNA, the CDR3 is TGTGCCAGCAGCTTATCGGGACTAGCGGGGGTAAGCTCCTACAATGAGCAGTTCTTC. The chain combines TRBV7-2 with TRBJ2-1, with 14 positions matching TRBD2. This CDR3 has 19 amino acids. Germline lookup yields CDR1 SGHTA and CDR2 FQGNSA. The V segment lost 2 bases and the J segment 0 bases; nucleotides outside the gene matches: 6.

The V gene is TRBV6-2 or TRBV6-3, the J gene TRBJ2-1; D is undetermined. The germline V gene encodes CDR1 MNHEY and CDR2 SVGEGT. This CDR3 region has 15 residues. Trimming cost V 2 bases and J 8 bases, with 16 bases left between them. In nucleotides, the CDR3 is TGTGCCAGCAGTTACGGGAAGGGCTTTGGGGATGAGCAGTTCTTC. Encoded protein: CASSYGKGFGDEQFF.

The rearrangement uses TRBV7-9 and TRBJ1-2; D is unresolved. V lost 2 bases and J 5 bases, leaving 9 bases between the germline ends. Germline-derived CDR1 and CDR2 are SEHNR and FQNEAQ (reference sequence). This CDR3 is 13 amino acids long. CDR3 DNA: TGTGCCAGCAGCTTATTTAGAGAGTATGGCTACACCTTC. Encoded protein: CASSLFREYGYTF.

This clonotype was counted between two and nine times. This chain joins TRBV5-8 and TRBJ2-1; tentative D call: TRBD2 (5 bases). The germline gives CDR1 SGHTS, CDR2 YDEGEE. The CDR3 runs 17 residues. V lost 0 bases and J lost 0, with 13 bases in between. CDR3 amino acids: CASSLALAKNSYNEQFF. The CDR3 region has the DNA TGTGCCAGCAGCTTGGCCCTAGCAAAAAACTCCTACAATGAGCAGTTCTTC.

The V and J genes are TRBV6-2 or TRBV6-3 and TRBJ2-1, with D possibly matching TRBD2 (6 bases). V lost 8 bases to trimming and J lost 9 bases, with 11 bases between them. Germline CDR1 reads MNHEY; CDR2 reads SVGEGT. The CDR3 has 11 residues. CDR3 in amino acids: CASFLGGEQFF. Written as DNA, the CDR3 is TGTGCCAGCTTCCTCGGGGGTGAGCAGTTCTTC.

Many counts were recorded for this clonotype. V gene TRBV7-8 combines with J gene TRBJ1-1; D ambiguous. Germline CDR1 reads SGHVS; CDR2 reads FQNEAQ. Trimming removed 1 base at V and 1 base at J, with 7 bases between. There are 14 residues in the CDR3. CDR3 bases: TGTGCCAGCAGCTTAGGGTCCTCGAACACTGAAGCTTTCTTT. Protein sequence: CASSLGSSNTEAFF.

The V call is TRBV15, the J call TRBJ1-5, with no clear D. This CDR3 region has 17 residues. V lost 2 bases, J lost 0 bases, and 14 bases lay in between. The V gene's germline CDR1 is LNHNV and CDR2 YYDKDF (reference sequence). The CDR3 coding sequence is TGTGCCACCAGCAGATCCTACATTGGGTCTAGCAATCAGCCCCAGCATTTT. Protein product: CATSRSYIGSSNQPQHF.

The chain uses TRBV5-6 and TRBJ1-5, with TRBD1 as a possible D gene (6 bases). Germline CDR1 SGHDT, CDR2 YYEEEE. V lost 4 bases, J lost 0 bases, and 11 bases lay in between. The length of the CDR3 is 15 residues. In DNA, the CDR3 is TGTGCCAGCAGCCACAAGGGGGATAGCAATCAGCCCCAGCATTTT. This translates into CASSHKGDSNQPQHF.

This clonotype was seen many times. The rearrangement links TRBV7-8 to TRBJ1-5; no firm D call. CDR1 SGHVS and CDR2 FQNEAQ come from the germline V gene. There are 16 residues in the CDR3. The V and J ends lost 1 base and 1 base respectively, with 11 bases between them. CDR3 protein: CASSLDPPRSNQPQHF. CDR3 in DNA: TGTGCCAGCAGCTTAGACCCGCCGCGGAGCAATCAGCCCCAGCATTTT. Combining the CDR3 with reference TRBV7-8 and TRBJ1-5 gives the whole variable domain GAGVSQSPRYKVAKRGQDVALRCDPISGHVSLFWYQQALGQGPEFLTYFQNEAQLDKSGLPSDRFFAERPEGSVSTLKIQRTQQEDSAVYLCASSLDPPRSNQPQHFGDGTRLSIL.

This clonotype was counted only a few times. The rearrangement uses TRBV27 and TRBJ2-7, with a tentative D call TRBD1 (6 bases). CDR1 is MNHEY, CDR2 SMNVEV, per germline (reference sequence). The CDR3 spans 15 residues. V dropped 2 bases and J dropped 3 bases, with 14 bases sitting between them. The DNA for the CDR3 is TGTGCCAGCAGTTTAGAATGGTCAGGGGACTACGAGCAGTACTTC. The encoded protein is CASSLEWSGDYEQYF.

The rearrangement uses TRBV6-6 and TRBJ2-5, with TRBD2 matching 8 bases. The CDR3 sequence is 14 residues long. With 5 bases clipped from V and 5 bases from J, the junction kept 7 bases outside the gene matches. CDR1 MNHNY and CDR2 SVGAGI come from the germline V gene (reference sequence). This CDR3 is CASSPPGGGETQYF. CDR3 DNA: TGTGCCAGCAGTCCACCCGGGGGGGGGGAGACCCAGTACTTC.

The chain recombines TRBV6-6 with TRBJ2-7, with D perhaps TRBD1 (5 bases). The germline V and J ends were trimmed by 2 bases and 2 bases, with 10 bases remaining between them. Looked up from germline, CDR1 is MNHNY and CDR2 is SVGAGI (reference sequence). This CDR3 region has 14 residues. This CDR3 is CASSYRAGTYEQYV. CDR3 nucleotide sequence: TGTGCCAGCAGTTACCGGGCAGGGACCTACGAGCAGTACGTC.

This clonotype was counted between two and nine times. The chain employs TRBV4-1 and TRBJ1-2; 10 bases are a match to TRBD1. The CDR3 sequence is 12 residues long. Germline CDR1 MGHRA, CDR2 YSYEKL. Trimming took 7 bases from V and 6 from J; bases not matched to a gene: 2. The CDR3 coding sequence is TGCGCCAGCAACGGACAGGGGGATGGCTACACCTTC. As protein: CASNGQGDGYTF.

This clonotype was recorded once. The rearrangement links TRBV7-6 to TRBJ2-5, with a weak D call TRBD1 (5 bases). The CDR3 contains 12 residues. Trimming stripped 6 bases from V and 4 bases from J, with 9 bases between. CDR1 and CDR2 (germline): SGHVS, FNYEAQ. CDR3 loop: CASRGHRETQYF. As DNA, the CDR3 is TGTGCCAGCAGGGGGCATAGAGAGACCCAGTACTTC.

To note about this clonotype: This clone may be a read error of a much larger clone one base away. This chain connects TRBV7-9 to TRBJ2-5; either TRBD1 or TRBD2 may fit D (5 bases each). CDR3 length: 16 amino acids. V gave up 5 bases and J gave up 5 bases, with 21 bases separating them. Germline V gene data show CDR1 as SEHNR and CDR2 as FQNEAQ (reference sequence). As DNA, the CDR3 is TGTGCCAGCAGCATCCCGGGGCTCAACGTGCAGGAGACCCAGTACTTC. Translation: CASSIPGLNVQETQYF.

The rearrangement links TRBV2 to TRBJ1-1; D is uncertain. CDR1 and CDR2 from the germline V gene are SNHLY and FYNNEI. Deletions cut 3 bases from V and 0 bases from J, with 8 bases between. The CDR3 is made up of 14 amino acids. The CDR3 DNA is TGTGCCAGCAGTGAGAGGTTTTTGAACACTGAAGCTTTCTTT. Protein: CASSERFLNTEAFF.

The chain carries TRBV6-2 or TRBV6-3 and TRBJ2-7; D gene unclear. The CDR3 has 12 amino acids. V was clipped by 2 bases and J by 7 bases, with 9 bases between them. Germline CDR1 and CDR2: MNHEY and SVGEGT. The CDR3 DNA reads as TGTGCCAGCAGTTACGGGGTATCGGAGCAGTACGTC. This encodes CASSYGVSEQYV.

This clonotype was counted only a few times. The chain is built from TRBV27 and TRBJ1-5, with D hard to call. Trimming pared 3 bases from V and 6 bases from J, leaving 18 bases between. The CDR3 loop spans 16 amino acids. The germline CDR1 and CDR2 sequences are MNHEY and SMNVEV (reference sequence). The chain's CDR3 is CASSFTSPNAGQPQHF. As DNA, the CDR3 is TGTGCCAGCAGTTTTACCAGCCCTAACGCGGGTCAGCCCCAGCATTTT.

The genes are TRBV6-6 and TRBJ2-3, with D perhaps TRBD2 (6 bases). The V gene lost 2 bases and the J gene lost 4 bases, with 19 bases spanning the gap. The CDR3 runs 17 residues. Germline loops: CDR1 MNHNY, CDR2 SVGAGI (reference sequence). The CDR3 protein is CASSYLHVPSEADTQYF. The CDR3 DNA sequence: TGTGCCAGCAGTTACCTGCACGTGCCTAGCGAGGCAGATACGCAGTATTTT.

The chain is built from TRBV28 and TRBJ2-7; TRBD2 agrees at 8 bases. The CDR3 spans 14 residues. Per the germline V gene, CDR1 is MDHEN and CDR2 is SYDVKM. CDR3 nucleotide sequence: TGTGCCAGCCGTCCAAGACTAGCGTACTACGAGCAGCACGTC. This sequence encodes CASRPRLAYYEQHV.

This clonotype was seen ten or more times. The chain employs TRBV7-2 and TRBJ2-7; the D gene is possibly TRBD2 (5 bases). The V end was cut by 5 bases, the J end by 3 bases, with 14 bases between. The CDR3 loop spans 14 amino acids. Germline-derived CDR1 and CDR2 are SGHTA and FQGNSA. CDR3 in amino acids: CASSGRGPDYEQYF. CDR3 nucleotide sequence: TGTGCCAGCAGCGGCCGGGGTCCCGACTACGAGCAGTACTTC.

V gene TRBV6-5 combines with J gene TRBJ2-4; D may be TRBD2 (6 bases). Trimming took 6 bases from V and 0 from J, leaving 18 bases between them. CDR1 MNHEY and CDR2 SVGAGI come from the germline V gene. The CDR3 runs 17 residues. For the CDR3, the DNA is TGTGCCAGCAGCCGCTGTAGGAGGGCCTCAGCCAAAAACATTCAGTACTTC. This sequence encodes CASSRCRRASAKNIQYF.

In its sample, this clonotype was seen a few times. This rearrangement joins TRBV3-1 to TRBJ2-3, with a tentative D call TRBD2 (6 bases). This CDR3 is built from 16 residues. Trimming cost V 0 bases and J 3 bases, with 13 bases left between them. CDR1 is LGHDT and CDR2 is YNNKEL in the germline V gene (reference sequence). CDR3: CASSQETSPETDTQYF. Written as DNA, the CDR3 is TGTGCCAGCAGCCAAGAAACTAGCCCCGAGACAGATACGCAGTATTTT.

In its sample, this clonotype was seen a few times. The CDR3 DNA reads as TGTGCCAGCAGTGAAACGGGACCGCGCTACTATGGCTACACCTTC. As protein: CASSETGPRYYGYTF. The rearrangement uses TRBV6-1 and TRBJ1-2, with a tentative D call TRBD1 (5 bases). V was shortened by 2 bases and J by 3 bases, with 13 bases between the two germline ends. Per germline, CDR1 MNHNS and CDR2 SASEGT. This CDR3 contains 15 residues.